Listed below are T cell receptor beta chains from one sample, sequenced in a study of blood T cell repertoires in COVID-19. Assay: immunoSEQ multiplex PCR; the TCRdb copy retains only in-frame clones and omits some. The sample contains 95,000 to 150,000 clones, roughly 84% of which appear only once. Input material: PBMCs or T cells enriched from blood (not recorded which). The receptors were sampled from a woman aged 25-40 years who had recovered from COVID-19. The CDR3 runs from the conserved cysteine through the conserved F or W.

V	J	length	CDR3
TRBV19	TRBJ1-6	15	CASSSVAGSNSPLHF
TRBV7-3	TRBJ2-3	14	CASSLRTNTDTQYF
TRBV19	TRBJ2-3	15	CASSTLGAGTDTQYF
TRBV7-9	TRBJ1-1	15	CASSLAQRLGNEAFF
TRBV19	TRBJ2-7	15	CASSYSSGTIYEQYF
TRBV28	TRBJ2-7	12	CASLSGNYEQYF
TRBV6-5	TRBJ2-5	15	CASRLAGAFQETQYF
TRBV28	TRBJ2-7	15	CASGTPSGSRYEQYF
TRBV7-6	TRBJ2-2	17	CASSLYRIVRGTGELFF
TRBV7-9	TRBJ2-3	14	CASSFDREPDTQYF
TRBV5-1	TRBJ1-4	15	CASSVQGWANEKLFF
TRBV19	TRBJ1-2	16	CASSGRDSLTNYGYTF
TRBV5-4	TRBJ2-3	17	CASSWPQSGRGTDTQYF
TRBV7-8	TRBJ2-1	15	CASSTNYRDYNEQFF
TRBV7-2	TRBJ2-5	13	CASSQGQSETQYF
TRBV29-1	TRBJ2-5	16	CSVEPSSGSALGTQYF
TRBV28	TRBJ2-3	15	CASSIPGGSTDTQYF
TRBV20-1	TRBJ2-7	15	CSASISGIPSYEQYF
TRBV15	TRBJ2-5	15	CATSSDRGRRETQYF
TRBV6-6	TRBJ1-5	14	CASRRGRIDQPQHF
TRBV12-3/TRBV12-4	TRBJ1-1	13	CASSSDRVSEAFF
TRBV4-3	TRBJ1-1	14	CASSQNHRGTEAFF
TRBV24-1	TRBJ2-1	15	CATSDRTSRYNEQFF
TRBV5-6	TRBJ1-3	14	CASSLAGVGNTIYF
TRBV5-1	TRBJ2-7	13	CASSLAGWSQLYF
TRBV28	TRBJ1-3	16	CASSLPPAGSGNTIYF
TRBV28	TRBJ1-2	15	CASSSPTGVHYGYTF
TRBV15	TRBJ1-5	18	CATSRDPPGTISNQPQHF
TRBV28	TRBJ2-1	15	CASSLWGGWNNEQFF
TRBV3-1/TRBV3-2	TRBJ2-1	15	CASSLPSGLENEQFF
TRBV4-1	TRBJ2-7	16	CASSQEVSLSTYEQYF
TRBV19	TRBJ2-3	16	CASSMTASGGADTQYF
TRBV20-1	TRBJ1-6	13	CSASPGIGSPLHF
TRBV28	TRBJ2-1	14	CATVAQGARNEQFF
TRBV5-1	TRBJ2-1	15	CASSLTFSGSTEQFF
TRBV7-2	TRBJ2-7	14	CASSLAEVAGEQYF
TRBV30	TRBJ1-1	15	CAWIGSDRVNTEAFF
TRBV18	TRBJ2-5	17	CASSPGLYGGSRWTQYF
TRBV7-9	TRBJ2-7	17	CASSAFEGLAGAYEQYF
TRBV28	TRBJ1-5	14	CAARGSPSDQPQHF
TRBV29-1	TRBJ2-7	16	CSVEDPIGAANYEQYF
TRBV27	TRBJ1-5	14	CASRTAGSNQPQHF
TRBV27	TRBJ1-2	13	CASSLSADYGYTF
TRBV6-6	TRBJ2-7	15	CASSLTRMAVNEQYF
TRBV2	TRBJ2-1	15	CASSGDRASYNEQFF
TRBV30	TRBJ1-1	16	CAWSVPRQGAAPGAFF